This note documents a single TCR beta chain sequence. Its target is unknown. This specimen comes from a study of blood T cells in healthy people across ages. Study-level points and caveats: Naive T cell percentage showed a strong correlation with the diversity of TCR beta.

The CDR3 has 13 residues. Germline values: CDR1 MNHNS, CDR2 SASEGT. The V end lost 10 bases, the J end lost 8 bases, and 17 bases lay between the germline ends. Together with a sample-barcoded 5' primer, a J-beta primer mix was included in a second PCR lasting roughly 6 to 12 cycles. TCRdb re-analysed the 5' RACE reads in MiXCR, keeping a single row per CDR3 protein. The table lists approximately 2,000,000 distinct CDR3 sequences, around 42% of them singletons. The chain has TRBV6-1 and TRBJ1-4; the D gene is possibly TRBD1 (5 bases). Sequences were obtained from blood. This TCR came from a human donor in good health. CDR3 region: CATDKGQFEKLFF. Here the CDR3 DNA reads TGTGCCACGGACAAAGGGCAGTTCGAAAAACTGTTTTTT.